These T cell receptor beta chains were read from a single sample in a study of early T cells in non-severe SARS-CoV-2 infection. TCRdb fed the 5' RACE reads into MiXCR, producing one record per CDR3 protein. In the table there are some 87,000 distinct CDR3 sequences, 9.5% to 13% of which are singletons. Sequencing input: whole blood. The receptor set was obtained from an adult who was a healthcare worker with PCR-confirmed SARS-CoV-2 infection or an uninfected control (not recorded which). The CDR3 runs from the conserved cysteine through the conserved F or W.

CAISIDRGQGEQFF TRBV10-3
CASSLGQNNQPQHF TRBV5-1
CASSVAPSGIGEQFF TRBV9
CASSPRWGDPYEQYF TRBV7-2
CASTRSGGGTEAFF TRBV12-3/TRBV12-4
CAISTGQGAFSPLHF TRBV10-3
CASTAGQTYYGYTF TRBV19
CASSEGYRSNQPQHF TRBV6-1
CSVLQGQHETQYF TRBV29-1
CAISELAGAPSTDTQYF TRBV10-3
CASSVDRLAAYNEQFF TRBV9
CASSLQGASTEAFF TRBV5-4
CASRRRAVFTEAFF TRBV6-5
CASSPRNKQGETQYF TRBV6-1
CASSAQPGLALNEQFF TRBV6-4
CSVADSPNQPQHF TRBV29-1
CASSLYQINSRDRLNTEAFF TRBV7-9
CASSFRRTYGYTF TRBV28
CASSDRGNIQYF TRBV7-9
CASGPSGATNEKLFF TRBV12-5
CASSSSGYGYTF TRBV5-1
CASSLSGANQPQHF TRBV12-3/TRBV12-4
CASSEQGFSYEQYF TRBV5-1
CSARGSVGNTIYF TRBV20-1
CASSSLTARGRELFF TRBV27
CASSPSGGSTYEQYF TRBV6-6
CASSPSRERGYTF TRBV12-3/TRBV12-4
CASSETQVGTQYF TRBV6-1
CASSLPLLNWDGGNPSNTGELFF TRBV7-2
CASTPGVLAKNIQYF TRBV12-3/TRBV12-4